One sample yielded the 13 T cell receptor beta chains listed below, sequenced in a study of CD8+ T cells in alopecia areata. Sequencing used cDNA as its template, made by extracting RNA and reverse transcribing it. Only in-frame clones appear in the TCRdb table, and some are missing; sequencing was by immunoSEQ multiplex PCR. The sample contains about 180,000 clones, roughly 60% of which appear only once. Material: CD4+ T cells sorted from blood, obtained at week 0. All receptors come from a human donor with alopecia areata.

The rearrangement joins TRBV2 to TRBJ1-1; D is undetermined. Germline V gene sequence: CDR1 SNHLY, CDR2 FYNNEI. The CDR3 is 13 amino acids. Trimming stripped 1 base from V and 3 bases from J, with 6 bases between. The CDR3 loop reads CASSEGWDTEAFF. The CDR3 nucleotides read TGTGCCAGCAGTGAAGGGTGGGACACTGAAGCTTTCTTT.

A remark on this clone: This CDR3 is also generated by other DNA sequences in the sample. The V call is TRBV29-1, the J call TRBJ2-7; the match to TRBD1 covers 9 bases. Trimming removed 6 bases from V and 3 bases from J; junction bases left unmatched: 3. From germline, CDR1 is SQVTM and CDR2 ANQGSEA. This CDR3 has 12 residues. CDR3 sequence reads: CSVVGQGYEQYF. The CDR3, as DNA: TGCAGCGTGGTGGGACAGGGCTACGAGCAGTACTTC.

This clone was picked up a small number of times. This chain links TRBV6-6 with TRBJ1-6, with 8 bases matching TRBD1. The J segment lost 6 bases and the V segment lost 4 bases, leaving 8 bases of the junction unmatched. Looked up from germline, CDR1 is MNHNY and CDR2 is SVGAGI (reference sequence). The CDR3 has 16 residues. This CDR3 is CASSSRDRLGNSPLHF. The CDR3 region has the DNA TGTGCCAGCAGTTCCCGGGACAGGCTCGGTAATTCACCCCTCCACTTT.

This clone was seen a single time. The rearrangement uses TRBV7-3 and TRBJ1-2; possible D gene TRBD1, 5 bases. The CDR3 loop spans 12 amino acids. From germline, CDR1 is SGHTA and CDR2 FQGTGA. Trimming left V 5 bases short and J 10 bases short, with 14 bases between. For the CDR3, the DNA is TGTGCCAGCAGCCCAGGGCCGGGCCCCTACACCTTC. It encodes CASSPGPGPYTF.

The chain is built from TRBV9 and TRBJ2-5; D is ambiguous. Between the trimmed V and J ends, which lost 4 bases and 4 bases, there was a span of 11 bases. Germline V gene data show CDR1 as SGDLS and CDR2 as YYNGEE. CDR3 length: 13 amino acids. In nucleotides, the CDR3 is TGTGCCAGCAGCTATCTTCTTGGAGAGACCCAGTACTTC. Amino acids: CASSYLLGETQYF.

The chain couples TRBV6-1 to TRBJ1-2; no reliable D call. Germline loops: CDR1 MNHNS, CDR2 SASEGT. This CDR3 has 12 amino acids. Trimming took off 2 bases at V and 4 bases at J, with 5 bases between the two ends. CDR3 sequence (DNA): TGTGCCAGCAGTGAACGGATCTATGGCTACACCTTC. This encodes CASSERIYGYTF.

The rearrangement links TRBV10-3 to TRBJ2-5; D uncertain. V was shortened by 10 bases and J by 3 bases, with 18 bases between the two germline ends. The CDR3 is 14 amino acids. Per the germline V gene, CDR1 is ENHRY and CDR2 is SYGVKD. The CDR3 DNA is TGTGCCACCGAGGATCAGGCGGCCAAAGAGACCCAGTACTTC. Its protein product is CATEDQAAKETQYF.

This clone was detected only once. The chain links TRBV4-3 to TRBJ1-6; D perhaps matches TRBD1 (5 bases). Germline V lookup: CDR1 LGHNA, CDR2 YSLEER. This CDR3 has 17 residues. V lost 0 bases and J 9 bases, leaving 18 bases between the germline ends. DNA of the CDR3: TGCGCCAGCAGCCAAGATCTCGGGGGTGGACGGGGTTCACCCCTCCACTTT. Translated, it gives CASSQDLGGGRGSPLHF.

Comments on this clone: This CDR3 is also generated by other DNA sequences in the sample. The chain's CDR3 is CSVGRGTEAFF. The CDR3 bases are TGCAGCGTTGGAAGGGGCACTGAAGCTTTCTTT. V and J are TRBV29-1 and TRBJ1-1, with D possibly TRBD1 on 5 matching bases. CDR3 length equals 11 residues. The germline CDR1 and CDR2 sequences are SQVTM and ANQGSEA. Between the trimmed V and J ends, which lost 4 bases and 4 bases, there was a span of 7 bases.

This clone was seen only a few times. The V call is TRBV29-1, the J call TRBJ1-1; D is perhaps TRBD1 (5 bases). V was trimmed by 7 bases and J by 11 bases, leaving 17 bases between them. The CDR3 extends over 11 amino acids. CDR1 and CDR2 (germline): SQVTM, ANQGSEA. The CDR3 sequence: CSASTAAGAFF. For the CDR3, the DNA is TGCAGCGCCTCGACAGCTGCGGGCGCTTTCTTT. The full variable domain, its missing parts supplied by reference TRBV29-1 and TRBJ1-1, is SAVISQKPSRDICQRGTSLTIQCQVDSQVTMMFWYRQQPGQSLTLIATANQGSEATYESGFVIDKFPISRPNLTFSTLTVSNMSPEDSSIYLCSASTAAGAFFGQGTRLTVV.

The CDR3 spells CAWSVRGVSSPLHF. In DNA, the CDR3 is TGTGCCTGGAGTGTACGCGGGGTTAGTTCACCCCTCCACTTT. The chain couples TRBV30 to TRBJ1-6, with unresolved D. The CDR3 runs to 14 residues. The ends were cut back, 0 bases at V and 9 bases at J, with 12 bases in the middle. CDR1 is GTSNPN, CDR2 SVGIG, per germline (reference sequence).

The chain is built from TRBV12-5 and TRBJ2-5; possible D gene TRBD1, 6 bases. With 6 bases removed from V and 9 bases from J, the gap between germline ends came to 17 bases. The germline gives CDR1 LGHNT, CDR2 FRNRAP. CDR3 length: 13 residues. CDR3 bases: TGTGCTAGTGGGGAGACAGGTCTGAGGGCCCAGTACTTC. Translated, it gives CASGETGLRAQYF.

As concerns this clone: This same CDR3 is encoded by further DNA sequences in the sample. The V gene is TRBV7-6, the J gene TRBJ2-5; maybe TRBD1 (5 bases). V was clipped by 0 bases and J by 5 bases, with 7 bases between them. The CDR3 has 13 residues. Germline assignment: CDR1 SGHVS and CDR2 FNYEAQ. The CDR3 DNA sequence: TGTGCCAGCAGCTTAGCAGGGGCCGAGACCCAGTACTTC. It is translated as CASSLAGAETQYF.